This T cell receptor beta chain was recovered during a study of blood T cell repertoires in COVID-19. TCRdb's copy holds only in-frame clones and misses some; the assay was immunoSEQ multiplex PCR. The sample includes hundreds of thousands of clones, about 83% of them seen just once. Those who participated ranged in age from roughly 18 to 89 years and resided in under 25 US areas. Participants reported their clinical history, and cohort assignment relied on those reports. This clone was counted between two and nine times. Other DNA sequences in this sample translate to the same CDR3. Trimming removed 0 bases at V and 0 bases at J, with 10 bases between. The V gene's germline CDR1 is SGHRS and CDR2 YFSETQ. The CDR3 has 16 amino acids.

The clonotype was recovered from a woman between 50 and 59 years old who had recovered from COVID-19. The rearrangement links TRBV5-1 to TRBJ1-3; D not resolved. Source material: PBMCs or T cells enriched from blood (not recorded which). The CDR3 region has the DNA TGCGCCAGCAGCTTGGGAGGGTCGTACTCTGGAAACACCATATATTTT. Translated, it gives CASSLGGSYSGNTIYF. Looking up the rest from reference TRBV5-1 and TRBJ1-3 gives the full variable domain: KAGVTQTPRYLIKTRGQQVTLSCSPISGHRSVSWYQQTPGQGLQFLFEYFSETQRNKGNFPGRFSGRQFSNSRSEMNVSTLELGDSALYLCASSLGGSYSGNTIYFGEGSWLTVV.